One sample yielded the 23 T cell receptor beta chains listed below, sequenced in a study of OX40 agonist ivuxolimab in advanced cancers. The repertoire was sequenced with immunoSEQ multiplex PCR; TCRdb's copy has only in-frame clones and lacks some. The sample contains some 80,000 clones, over 75% of which appear only once. The starting material was CD4+ or CD8+ T cells sorted from blood, obtained in a trial of the OX40 agonist ivuxolimab. The receptors were sampled from an adult with an advanced solid tumor such as melanoma, head and neck, liver or kidney cancer.

Concerning this clone itself: An end of the junction differs from the germline gene, which may be a read error. The chain employs TRBV28 and TRBJ1-2; perhaps TRBD1 as D (5 bases). Germline CDR1 reads MDHEN; CDR2 reads SYDVKM. CDR3 length: 15 residues. The CDR3 region has the DNA TGTGCCAGCAGTCTCCTCCGGGGGGAGAACTATGACTACACCTTC. It is translated as CASSLLRGENYDYTF.

V usage is TRBV7-2 and J usage is TRBJ2-3; no clear D gene. The CDR3 totals 17 residues. From germline, CDR1 is SGHTA and CDR2 FQGNSA. The germline V and J ends were trimmed by 1 base and 6 bases, with 20 bases remaining between them. CDR3 protein: CASSLVGSAAEGDTQYF. The CDR3 nucleotides are TGTGCCAGCAGCTTAGTAGGTAGTGCGGCAGAAGGGGATACGCAGTATTTT.

This clone was seen once. J is TRBJ1-5 and V is TRBV23-1, with D possibly TRBD1 on 6 matching bases. TRBV23-1 is known as an ORF, though its function is uncertain. Trimming left V 9 bases short and J 7 bases short, with 22 bases between. The length of the CDR3 is 15 residues. The CDR3 DNA reads TGCGCCAGTAGCCTCGGGACAAGGAAAGAGCAGCCCCAGCATTTT. Amino acid sequence: CASSLGTRKEQPQHF.

The rearrangement links TRBV7-9 to TRBJ2-1, with 7 nucleotides matching TRBD1. The J segment lost 1 base and the V segment lost 5 bases, leaving 11 bases of the junction unmatched. CDR3 length equals 17 residues. The V gene's germline CDR1 is SEHNR and CDR2 FQNEAQ (reference sequence). As DNA, the CDR3 is TGTGCCAGCAGCCCCCAGCAGGGGGTAACGTCCTACAATGAGCAGTTCTTC. Protein product: CASSPQQGVTSYNEQFF.

This rearrangement joins TRBV5-6 to TRBJ2-7; tentatively, D is TRBD1 or TRBD2 (6 bases each). The CDR3 is 14 residues long. Per the germline V gene, CDR1 is SGHDT and CDR2 is YYEEEE. V lost 6 bases, J lost 1 base, and 14 bases lay in between. DNA for the CDR3: TGTGCCAGCACCCTAGGGGGGATGTCCTACGAGCAGTACTTC. Translating it yields CASTLGGMSYEQYF.

This chain uses TRBV5-1 with TRBJ2-2; 8 nucleotides line up with TRBD1. From germline, CDR1 is SGHRS and CDR2 YFSETQ. The V gene end was trimmed by 3 bases and the J gene end by 3 bases; junction bases not matched to a gene: 4. The CDR3 totals 15 residues. The CDR3 sequence is CASSSGQVYTGELFF. The CDR3 DNA follows: TGCGCCAGCAGCTCGGGACAGGTCTACACCGGGGAGCTGTTTTTT.

J is TRBJ2-1 and V is TRBV7-2, with 9 bases aligning to TRBD1. This CDR3 has 14 amino acids. CDR1 is SGHTA and CDR2 is FQGNSA in the germline V gene. The V segment lost 5 bases and the J segment 10 bases; nucleotides outside the gene matches: 9. Here the CDR3 DNA reads TGTGCCAGCAGCCGACAGGGGGGCCGAACGGAGCAGTTCTTC. It translates to CASSRQGGRTEQFF. The whole variable domain, filled in from reference TRBV7-2 and TRBJ2-1, reads GAGVSQSPSNKVTEKGKDVELRCDPISGHTALYWYRQSLGQGLEFLIYFQGNSAPDKSGLPSDRFSAERTGGSVSTLTIQRTQQEDSAVYLCASSRQGGRTEQFFGPGTRLTVL.

The V and J genes are TRBV28 and TRBJ2-2; D may be TRBD2 (6 bases). The CDR3 spans 15 residues. Germline CDR1 MDHEN, CDR2 SYDVKM. Trimming took 2 bases from V and 2 from J, leaving 9 bases between them. The CDR3 region is CASSLEAGNTGELFF. For the CDR3, the DNA is TGTGCCAGCAGTTTAGAGGCGGGAAACACCGGGGAGCTGTTTTTT. The variable domain in full, with the rest retrieved from reference TRBV28 and TRBJ2-2, is DVKVTQSSRYLVKRTGEKVFLECVQDMDHENMFWYRQDPGLGLRLIYFSYDVKMKEKGDIPEGYSVSREKKERFSLILESASTNQTSMYLCASSLEAGNTGELFFGEGSRLTVL.

The rearrangement links TRBV11-3 to TRBJ2-2; D tentatively fits TRBD1 or TRBD2 (6 bases each). The V gene's germline CDR1 is SGHNT and CDR2 YENEEA. The germline V and J ends were trimmed by 5 bases and 4 bases, with 11 bases remaining between them. The CDR3 consists of 14 residues. The CDR3 bases are TGTGCCAGCAGCGTTGGAGGGGGCACCGGGGAGCTGTTTTTT. This encodes CASSVGGGTGELFF.

The chain has TRBV6-6 and TRBJ1-1, with D possibly matching TRBD1 (5 bases). The CDR3 consists of 14 residues. Per germline, CDR1 MNHNY and CDR2 SVGAGI (reference sequence). The V and J ends lost 0 bases and 3 bases respectively, with 8 bases between them. DNA of the CDR3: TGTGCCAGCAGTTACTCAGGGGTATACACTGAAGCTTTCTTT. Amino acid sequence: CASSYSGVYTEAFF.

This clone was detected a few times. This rearrangement joins TRBV28 to TRBJ2-3; 14 bases map to TRBD2. This CDR3 spans 18 amino acids. The V gene end was trimmed by 3 bases and the J gene end by 2 bases; junction bases not matched to a gene: 7. From germline, CDR1 is MDHEN and CDR2 SYDVKM. The chain's CDR3 is CASSFPRLAGGHTDTQYF. The CDR3 nucleotides read TGTGCCAGCAGTTTCCCGCGACTAGCGGGGGGGCACACAGATACGCAGTATTTT. The variable domain in full, completed from reference TRBV28 and TRBJ2-3, reads DVKVTQSSRYLVKRTGEKVFLECVQDMDHENMFWYRQDPGLGLRLIYFSYDVKMKEKGDIPEGYSVSREKKERFSLILESASTNQTSMYLCASSFPRLAGGHTDTQYFGPGTRLTVL.

The J gene is TRBJ1-5, the V gene TRBV7-2; D uncertain. V lost 1 base, J lost 2 bases, and 6 bases lay in between. This CDR3 has 14 residues. Per the germline V gene, CDR1 is SGHTA and CDR2 is FQGNSA. The CDR3 loop is CASSLEHGNQPQHF. The CDR3 nucleotides are TGTGCCAGCAGCTTAGAACATGGCAATCAGCCCCAGCATTTT.

This rearrangement joins TRBV19 to TRBJ2-3, with 9 bases matching TRBD2. Germline values: CDR1 LNHDA, CDR2 SQIVND (reference sequence). V lost 9 bases, J lost 7 bases, and 14 bases stayed unmatched. There are 15 residues in the CDR3. The CDR3 DNA reads as TGTGCCAGCCGCGCGGATTCTAGCGGGATATATACGCAGTATTTT. It codes for CASRADSSGIYTQYF.

V usage is TRBV6-5 and J usage is TRBJ1-4; 9 positions agree with TRBD1. The J segment lost 8 bases and the V segment lost 6 bases, leaving 7 bases of the junction unmatched. This CDR3 has 14 amino acids. The germline V gene encodes CDR1 MNHEY and CDR2 SVGAGI. The DNA of the CDR3 is TGTGCCAGCAGATTACAGGGGGCACAAGAAAAACTGTTTTTT. It codes for CASRLQGAQEKLFF.

The chain is built from TRBV10-3 and TRBJ1-2; 7 nucleotides line up with TRBD1. The germline V gene has CDR1 ENHRY and CDR2 SYGVKD. CDR3 length: 15 residues. Germline trimming cut 2 bases from V and 3 bases from J; bases unmatched to any gene: 6. The chain's CDR3 is CAISEPEGAYYGYTF. CDR3 bases: TGTGCCATCAGTGAGCCCGAGGGGGCTTACTATGGCTACACCTTC.

The gene calls are TRBV2 and TRBJ1-1; tentative D call: TRBD1 (5 bases). V was shortened by 7 bases and J by 0 bases, with 12 bases between the two germline ends. Germline V gives CDR1 SNHLY, CDR2 FYNNEI. This CDR3 region has 14 residues. CDR3 protein: CASTRDLLNTEAFF. CDR3 bases: TGTGCCAGCACGAGGGACCTTCTGAACACTGAAGCTTTCTTT.

This clone was picked up one time. The chain carries TRBV19 and TRBJ1-5, with TRBD1 matching 7 bases. V dropped 6 bases and J dropped 2; count of bases not matched to a gene: 10. The CDR3 is 16 amino acids. CDR1 LNHDA and CDR2 SQIVND come from the germline V gene (reference sequence). CDR3 amino acids: CASSHSPGQRNQPQHF. DNA for the CDR3: TGTGCCAGTAGCCACTCTCCGGGACAGCGCAATCAGCCCCAGCATTTT. Full variable domain (missing parts from reference TRBV19 and TRBJ1-5): DGGITQSPKYLFRKEGQNVTLSCEQNLNHDAMYWYRQDPGQGLRLIYYSQIVNDFQKGDIAEGYSVSREKKESFPLTVTSAQKNPTAFYLCASSHSPGQRNQPQHFGDGTRLSIL.

V is TRBV15 and J is TRBJ1-4; D not certain. CDR3 length equals 16 residues. CDR1 and CDR2 from the germline V gene are LNHNV and YYDKDF (reference sequence). Trimming removed 0 bases at V and 2 bases at J, with 10 bases between. CDR3 in amino acids: CATSRELRVTNEKLFF. In DNA, the CDR3 is TGTGCCACCAGCAGAGAACTTAGGGTCACTAATGAAAAACTGTTTTTT.

The V gene is TRBV11-3, the J gene TRBJ2-1; D is ambiguous. V shed 3 bases and J shed 5 bases, with 5 bases lying between them. The CDR3 has 12 amino acids. Germline V CDR1 and CDR2: SGHNT, YENEEA. The CDR3, as DNA: TGTGCCAGCAGCTTCGACCACAATGAGCAGTTCTTC. Translated, it gives CASSFDHNEQFF.

The chain uses TRBV11-3 and TRBJ2-7; 7 nucleotides line up with TRBD2. The V gene end was trimmed by 5 bases and the J gene end by 3 bases; junction bases not matched to a gene: 7. CDR3 size: 14 residues. From germline, CDR1 is SGHNT and CDR2 YENEEA. The CDR3 nucleotides read TGTGCCAGCAGCCCTTGGGGACTAAACTACGAGCAGTACTTC. Its translation: CASSPWGLNYEQYF.

The V gene is TRBV28, the J gene TRBJ1-2; D perhaps matches TRBD1 (6 bases). This CDR3 region has 13 residues. Trimming removed 8 bases from V and 4 bases from J, with 14 bases in between. CDR1 and CDR2 from the germline V gene are MDHEN and SYDVKM. This CDR3 is CASSGVVAYGYTF. For the CDR3, the DNA is TGTGCCAGCTCAGGGGTGGTTGCCTATGGCTACACCTTC.

The chain combines TRBV4-1 with TRBJ1-4; D is ambiguous. The V end lost 1 base, the J end lost 4 bases, and 13 bases lay between the germline ends. Germline V CDR1 and CDR2: MGHRA, YSYEKL. This CDR3 has 16 residues. The CDR3 DNA reads TGCGCCAGCAGCCAAGGGCCCCTACTTCTTAATGAAAAACTGTTTTTT. Protein product: CASSQGPLLLNEKLFF.

The V gene is TRBV5-1, the J gene TRBJ1-3; D possibly corresponds to TRBD1 (5 bases). Germline V gene data show CDR1 as SGHRS and CDR2 as YFSETQ. The CDR3 spans 16 residues. Trimming pared 2 bases from V and 4 bases from J, leaving 16 bases between. CDR3 residues: CASSFGDEARGNTIYF. The DNA for the CDR3 is TGCGCCAGCAGCTTCGGGGACGAAGCCAGGGGAAACACCATATATTTT. Full variable domain (rest looked up from reference TRBV5-1 and TRBJ1-3): KAGVTQTPRYLIKTRGQQVTLSCSPISGHRSVSWYQQTPGQGLQFLFEYFSETQRNKGNFPGRFSGRQFSNSRSEMNVSTLELGDSALYLCASSFGDEARGNTIYFGEGSWLTVV.